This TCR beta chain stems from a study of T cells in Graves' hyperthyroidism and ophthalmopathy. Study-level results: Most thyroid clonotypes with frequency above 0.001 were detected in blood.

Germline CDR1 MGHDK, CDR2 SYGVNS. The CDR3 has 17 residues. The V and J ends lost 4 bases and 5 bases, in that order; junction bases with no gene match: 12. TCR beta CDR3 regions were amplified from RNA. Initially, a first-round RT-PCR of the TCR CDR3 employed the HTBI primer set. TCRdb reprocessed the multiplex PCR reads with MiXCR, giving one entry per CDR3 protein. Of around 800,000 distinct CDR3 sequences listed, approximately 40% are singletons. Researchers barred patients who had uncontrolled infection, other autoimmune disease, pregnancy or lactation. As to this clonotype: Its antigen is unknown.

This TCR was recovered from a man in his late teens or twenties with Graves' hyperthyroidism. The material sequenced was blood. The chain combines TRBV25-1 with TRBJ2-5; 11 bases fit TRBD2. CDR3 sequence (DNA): TGTGCCAGCAGTGCTAGTGGGAGTAGCGGGGGGGGCGAGACCCAGTACTTC. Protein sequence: CASSASGSSGGGETQYF.